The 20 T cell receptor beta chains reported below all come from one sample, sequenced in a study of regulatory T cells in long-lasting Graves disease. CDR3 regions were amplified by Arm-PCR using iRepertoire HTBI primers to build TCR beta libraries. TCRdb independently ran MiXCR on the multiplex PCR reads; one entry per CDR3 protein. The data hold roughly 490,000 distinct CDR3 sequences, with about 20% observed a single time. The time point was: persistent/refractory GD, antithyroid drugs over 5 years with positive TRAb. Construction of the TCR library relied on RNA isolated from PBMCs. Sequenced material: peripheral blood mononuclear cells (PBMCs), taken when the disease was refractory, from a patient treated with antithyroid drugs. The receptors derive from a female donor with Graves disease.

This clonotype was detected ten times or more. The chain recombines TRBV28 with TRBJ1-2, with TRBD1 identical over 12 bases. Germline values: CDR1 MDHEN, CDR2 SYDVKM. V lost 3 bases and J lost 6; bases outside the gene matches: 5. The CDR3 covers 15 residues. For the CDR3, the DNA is TGTGCCAGCAGTTTTACCGGGACAGGGGGCCATGGCTACACCTTC. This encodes CASSFTGTGGHGYTF.

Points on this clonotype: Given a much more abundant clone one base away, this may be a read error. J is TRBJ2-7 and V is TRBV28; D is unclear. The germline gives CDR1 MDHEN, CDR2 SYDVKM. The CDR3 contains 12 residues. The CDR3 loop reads CASSRLFGRRDF. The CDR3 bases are TGTGCCAGCAGCAGGCTGTTCGGCCGGCGAGACTTC.

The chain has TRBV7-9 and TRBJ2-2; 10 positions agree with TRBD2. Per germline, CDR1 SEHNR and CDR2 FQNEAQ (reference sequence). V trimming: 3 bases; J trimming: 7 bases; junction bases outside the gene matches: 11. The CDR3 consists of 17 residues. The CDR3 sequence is CASSFPQAGGPGGELFF. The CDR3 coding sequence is TGTGCCAGCAGCTTCCCGCAAGCGGGAGGGCCTGGCGGGGAGCTGTTTTTT.

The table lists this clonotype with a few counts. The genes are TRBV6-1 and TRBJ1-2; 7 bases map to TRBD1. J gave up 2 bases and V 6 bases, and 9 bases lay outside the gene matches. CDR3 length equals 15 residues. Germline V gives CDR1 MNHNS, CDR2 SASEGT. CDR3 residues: CASRTYRGRNYGYTF. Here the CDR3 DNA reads TGTGCCAGCAGAACCTACAGGGGTAGGAACTATGGCTACACCTTC.

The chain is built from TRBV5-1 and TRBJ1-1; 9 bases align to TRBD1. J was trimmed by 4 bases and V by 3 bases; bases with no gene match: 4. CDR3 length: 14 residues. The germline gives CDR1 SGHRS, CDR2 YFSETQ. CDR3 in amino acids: CASSSGQGFTEAFF. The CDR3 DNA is TGCGCCAGCAGCTCCGGACAGGGGTTCACTGAAGCTTTCTTT. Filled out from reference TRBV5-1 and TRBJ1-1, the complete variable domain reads KAGVTQTPRYLIKTRGQQVTLSCSPISGHRSVSWYQQTPGQGLQFLFEYFSETQRNKGNFPGRFSGRQFSNSRSEMNVSTLELGDSALYLCASSSGQGFTEAFFGQGTRLTVV.

DNA of the CDR3: TGCAGCGTTAGGGAGGGGACTAGTCGCTACGAGCAGTACTTC. Its protein product is CSVREGTSRYEQYF. This chain joins TRBV29-1 and TRBJ2-7, with 8 bases lining up with TRBD2. CDR3 size: 14 residues. Germline V CDR1 and CDR2: SQVTM, ANQGSEA. J gave up 3 bases and V 5 bases, and 9 bases lay outside the gene matches.

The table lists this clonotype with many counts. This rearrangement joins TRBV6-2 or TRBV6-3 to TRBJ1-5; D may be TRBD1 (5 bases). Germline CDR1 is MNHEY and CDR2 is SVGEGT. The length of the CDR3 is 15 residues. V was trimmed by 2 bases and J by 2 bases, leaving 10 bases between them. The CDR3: CASSYAGVGNQPQHF. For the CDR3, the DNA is TGTGCCAGCAGTTACGCGGGGGTGGGCAATCAGCCCCAGCATTTT.

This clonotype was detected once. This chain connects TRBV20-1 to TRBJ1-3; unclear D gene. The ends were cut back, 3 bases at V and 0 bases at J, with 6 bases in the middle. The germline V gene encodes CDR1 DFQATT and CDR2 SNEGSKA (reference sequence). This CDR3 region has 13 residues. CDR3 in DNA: TGCAGTGCTAGTTTAGGCTCTGGAAACACCATATATTTT. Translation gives CSASLGSGNTIYF.

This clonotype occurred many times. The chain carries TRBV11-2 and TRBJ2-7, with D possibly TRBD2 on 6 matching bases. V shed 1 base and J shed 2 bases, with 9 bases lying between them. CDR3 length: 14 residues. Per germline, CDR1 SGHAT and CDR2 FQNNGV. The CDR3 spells CASSLVRGTYEQYF. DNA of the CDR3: TGTGCCAGCAGCTTAGTGCGGGGAACCTACGAGCAGTACTTC.

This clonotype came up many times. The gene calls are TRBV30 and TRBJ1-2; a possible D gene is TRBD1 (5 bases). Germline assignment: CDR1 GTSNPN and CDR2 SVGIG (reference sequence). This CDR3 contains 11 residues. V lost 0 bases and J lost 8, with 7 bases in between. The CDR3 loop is CAWSVGGGYTF. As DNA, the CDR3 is TGTGCCTGGAGTGTTGGGGGAGGCTACACCTTC.

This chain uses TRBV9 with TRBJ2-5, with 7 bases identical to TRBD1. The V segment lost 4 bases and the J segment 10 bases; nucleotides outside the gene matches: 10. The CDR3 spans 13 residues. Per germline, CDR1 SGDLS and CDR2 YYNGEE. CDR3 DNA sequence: TGTGCCAGCAGCTCAGGGGGTGGAGAGGACCAGTACTTC. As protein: CASSSGGGEDQYF.

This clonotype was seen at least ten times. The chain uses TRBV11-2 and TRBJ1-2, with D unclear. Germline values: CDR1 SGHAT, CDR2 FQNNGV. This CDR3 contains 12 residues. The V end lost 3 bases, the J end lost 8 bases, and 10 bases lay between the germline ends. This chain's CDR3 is CASSLGLAGYTF. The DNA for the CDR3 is TGTGCCAGCAGCTTGGGCCTTGCGGGCTACACCTTC.

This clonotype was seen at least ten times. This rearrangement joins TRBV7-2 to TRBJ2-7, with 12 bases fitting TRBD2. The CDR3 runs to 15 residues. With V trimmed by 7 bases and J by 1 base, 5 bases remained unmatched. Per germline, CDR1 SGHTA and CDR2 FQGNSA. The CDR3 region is CASTSGLAGSYEQYF. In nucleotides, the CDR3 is TGTGCCAGCACCTCGGGACTAGCGGGTTCCTACGAGCAGTACTTC.

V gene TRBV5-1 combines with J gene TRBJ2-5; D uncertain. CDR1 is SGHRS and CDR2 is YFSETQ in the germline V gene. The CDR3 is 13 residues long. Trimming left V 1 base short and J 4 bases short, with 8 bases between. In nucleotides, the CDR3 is TGCGCCAGCAGCTTGCCACTACTAGAGACCCAGTACTTC. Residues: CASSLPLLETQYF.

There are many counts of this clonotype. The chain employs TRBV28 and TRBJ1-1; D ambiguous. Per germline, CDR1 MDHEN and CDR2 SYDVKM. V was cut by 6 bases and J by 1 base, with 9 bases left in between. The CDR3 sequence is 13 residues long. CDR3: CASSTRPNTEAFF. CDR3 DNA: TGTGCCAGCAGCACTAGGCCGAACACTGAAGCTTTCTTT.

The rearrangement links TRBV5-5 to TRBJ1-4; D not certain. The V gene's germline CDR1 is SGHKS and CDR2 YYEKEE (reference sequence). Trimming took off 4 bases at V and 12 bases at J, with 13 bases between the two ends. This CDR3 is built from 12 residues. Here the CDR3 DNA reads TGTGCCAGCAGCCTGAGCGTCATGCAACTGTTTTTT. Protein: CASSLSVMQLFF.

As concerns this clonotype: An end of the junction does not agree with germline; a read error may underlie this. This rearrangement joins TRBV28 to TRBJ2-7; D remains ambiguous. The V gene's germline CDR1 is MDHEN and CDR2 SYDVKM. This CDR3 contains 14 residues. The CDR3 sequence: CTSSSWEGPEAQYF. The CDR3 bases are TGTACCAGCAGCTCATGGGAAGGTCCAGAAGCGCAGTACTTC.

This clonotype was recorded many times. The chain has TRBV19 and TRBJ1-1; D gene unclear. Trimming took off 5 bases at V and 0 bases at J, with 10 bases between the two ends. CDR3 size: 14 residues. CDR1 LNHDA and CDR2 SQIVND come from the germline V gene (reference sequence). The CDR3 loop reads CASSVAFLNTEAFF. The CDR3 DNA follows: TGTGCCAGTAGTGTGGCCTTCCTGAACACTGAAGCTTTCTTT.

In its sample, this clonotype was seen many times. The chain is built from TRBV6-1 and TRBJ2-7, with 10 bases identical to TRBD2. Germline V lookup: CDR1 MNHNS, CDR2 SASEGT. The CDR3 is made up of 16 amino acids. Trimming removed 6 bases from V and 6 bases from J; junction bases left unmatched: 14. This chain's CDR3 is CASSPPGSGRTREQYF. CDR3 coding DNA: TGTGCCAGCAGCCCCCCGGGTAGCGGGAGGACCCGCGAGCAGTACTTC.

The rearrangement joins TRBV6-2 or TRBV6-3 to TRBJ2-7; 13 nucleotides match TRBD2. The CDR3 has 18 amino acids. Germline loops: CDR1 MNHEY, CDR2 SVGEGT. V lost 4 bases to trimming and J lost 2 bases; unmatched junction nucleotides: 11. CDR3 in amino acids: CASSSGLAGVVGTYEQYF. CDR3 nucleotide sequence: TGTGCCAGCAGTTCCGGACTAGCGGGAGTTGTCGGGACCTACGAGCAGTACTTC.